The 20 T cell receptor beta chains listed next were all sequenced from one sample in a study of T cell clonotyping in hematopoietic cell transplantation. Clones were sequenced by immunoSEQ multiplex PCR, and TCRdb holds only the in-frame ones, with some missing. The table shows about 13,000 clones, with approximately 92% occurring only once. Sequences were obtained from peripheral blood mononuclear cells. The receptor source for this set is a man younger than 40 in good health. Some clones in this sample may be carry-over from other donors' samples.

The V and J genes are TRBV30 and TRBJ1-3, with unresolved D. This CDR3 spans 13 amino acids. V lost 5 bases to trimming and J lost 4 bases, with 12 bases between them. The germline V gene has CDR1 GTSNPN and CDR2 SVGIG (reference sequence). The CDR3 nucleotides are TGTGCCTGGGTACAGAATATCGGAAACACCATATATTTT. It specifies CAWVQNIGNTIYF.

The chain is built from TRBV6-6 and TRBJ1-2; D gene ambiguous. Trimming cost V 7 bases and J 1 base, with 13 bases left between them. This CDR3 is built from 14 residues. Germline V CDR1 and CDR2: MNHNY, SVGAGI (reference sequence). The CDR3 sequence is CASTERANNYGYTF. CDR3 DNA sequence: TGTGCCAGCACCGAGAGGGCCAATAACTATGGCTACACCTTC.

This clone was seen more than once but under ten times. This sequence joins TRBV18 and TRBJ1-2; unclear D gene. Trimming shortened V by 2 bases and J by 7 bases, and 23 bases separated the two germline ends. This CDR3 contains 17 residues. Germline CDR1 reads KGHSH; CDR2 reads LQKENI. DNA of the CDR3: TGTGCCAGCTCACCAGGAGCAGGTGGGCGTCCATCAAGTGGCTACACCTTC. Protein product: CASSPGAGGRPSSGYTF.

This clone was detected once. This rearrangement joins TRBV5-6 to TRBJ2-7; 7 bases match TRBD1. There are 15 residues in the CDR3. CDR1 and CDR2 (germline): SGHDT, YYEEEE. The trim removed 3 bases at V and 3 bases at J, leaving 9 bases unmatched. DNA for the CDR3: TGTGCCAGCAGCTCAGGGGGTCCTATCTTCTACGAGCAGTACTTC. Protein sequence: CASSSGGPIFYEQYF.

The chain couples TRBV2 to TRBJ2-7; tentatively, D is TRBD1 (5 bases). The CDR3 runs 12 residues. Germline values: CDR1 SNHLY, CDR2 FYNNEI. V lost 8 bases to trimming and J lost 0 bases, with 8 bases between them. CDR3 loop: CASAGNSYEQYF. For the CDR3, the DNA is TGTGCCAGCGCAGGGAACTCCTACGAGCAGTACTTC.

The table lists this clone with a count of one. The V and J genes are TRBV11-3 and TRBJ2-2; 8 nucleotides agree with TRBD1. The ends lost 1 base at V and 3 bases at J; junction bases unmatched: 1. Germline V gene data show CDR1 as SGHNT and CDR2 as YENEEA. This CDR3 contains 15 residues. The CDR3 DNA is TGTGCCAGCAGCTTAGGACAGGGGCACACCGGGGAGCTGTTTTTT. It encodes CASSLGQGHTGELFF.

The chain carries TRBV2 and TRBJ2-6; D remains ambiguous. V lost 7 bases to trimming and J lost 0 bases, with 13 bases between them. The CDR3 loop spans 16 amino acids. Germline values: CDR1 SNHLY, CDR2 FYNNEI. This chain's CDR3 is CASIPPLGSGANVLTF. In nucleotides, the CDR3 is TGTGCCAGCATACCCCCTTTAGGCTCTGGGGCCAACGTCCTGACTTTC.

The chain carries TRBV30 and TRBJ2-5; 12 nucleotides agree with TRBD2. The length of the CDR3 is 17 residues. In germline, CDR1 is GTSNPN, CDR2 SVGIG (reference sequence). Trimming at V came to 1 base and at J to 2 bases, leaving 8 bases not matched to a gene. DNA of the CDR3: TGTGCCTGGAGTGCACCCCCCGGACTAGCGGGGCAAGAGACCCAGTACTTC. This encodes CAWSAPPGLAGQETQYF.

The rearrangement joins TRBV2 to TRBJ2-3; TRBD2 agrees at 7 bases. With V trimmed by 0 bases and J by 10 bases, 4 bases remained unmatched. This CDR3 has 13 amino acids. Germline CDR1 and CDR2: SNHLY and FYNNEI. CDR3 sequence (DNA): TGTGCCAGCAGTGAAGCGGGGAGGGATGCGCAGTATTTT. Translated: CASSEAGRDAQYF.

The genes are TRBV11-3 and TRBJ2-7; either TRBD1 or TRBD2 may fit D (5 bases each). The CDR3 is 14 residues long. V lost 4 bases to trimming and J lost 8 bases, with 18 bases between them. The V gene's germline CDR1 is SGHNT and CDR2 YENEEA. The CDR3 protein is CASSSPRDLDQQYF. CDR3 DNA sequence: TGTGCCAGCAGCTCTCCCCGGGACCTTGACCAGCAGTACTTC.

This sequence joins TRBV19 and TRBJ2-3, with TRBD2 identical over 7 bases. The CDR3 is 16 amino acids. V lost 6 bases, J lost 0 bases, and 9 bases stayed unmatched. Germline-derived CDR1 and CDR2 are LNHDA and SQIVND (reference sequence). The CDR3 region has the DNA TGTGCCAGTAGATCGGGTAGCGGGCGAAGCACAGATACGCAGTATTTT. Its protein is CASRSGSGRSTDTQYF. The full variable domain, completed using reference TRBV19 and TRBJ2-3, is DGGITQSPKYLFRKEGQNVTLSCEQNLNHDAMYWYRQDPGQGLRLIYYSQIVNDFQKGDIAEGYSVSREKKESFPLTVTSAQKNPTAFYLCASRSGSGRSTDTQYFGPGTRLTVL.

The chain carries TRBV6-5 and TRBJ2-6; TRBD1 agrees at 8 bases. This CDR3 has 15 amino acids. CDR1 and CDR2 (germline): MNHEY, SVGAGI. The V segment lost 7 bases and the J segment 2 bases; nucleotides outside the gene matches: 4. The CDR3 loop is CASTQDRAGANVLTF. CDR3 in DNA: TGTGCCAGCACCCAGGACAGGGCTGGGGCCAACGTCCTGACTTTC.

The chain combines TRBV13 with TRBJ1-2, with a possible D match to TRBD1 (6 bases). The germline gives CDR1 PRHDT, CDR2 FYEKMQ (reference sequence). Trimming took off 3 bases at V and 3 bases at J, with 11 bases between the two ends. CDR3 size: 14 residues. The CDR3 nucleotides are TGTGCCAGCAGCTTCCAGGGGCACGACTATGGCTACACCTTC. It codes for CASSFQGHDYGYTF. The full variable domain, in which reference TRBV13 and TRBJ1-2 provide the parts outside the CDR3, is AAGVIQSPRHLIKEKRETATLKCYPIPRHDTVYWYQQGPGQDPQFLISFYEKMQSDKGSIPDRFSAQQFSDYHSELNMSSLELGDSALYFCASSFQGHDYGYTFGSGTRLTVV.

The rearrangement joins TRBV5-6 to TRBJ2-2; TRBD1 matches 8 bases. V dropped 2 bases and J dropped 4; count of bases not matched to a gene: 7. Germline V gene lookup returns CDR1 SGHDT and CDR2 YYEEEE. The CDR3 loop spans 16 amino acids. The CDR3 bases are TGTGCCAGCAGCTTAAAGGCAGGGGGCTTCACCGGGGAGCTGTTTTTT. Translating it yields CASSLKAGGFTGELFF.

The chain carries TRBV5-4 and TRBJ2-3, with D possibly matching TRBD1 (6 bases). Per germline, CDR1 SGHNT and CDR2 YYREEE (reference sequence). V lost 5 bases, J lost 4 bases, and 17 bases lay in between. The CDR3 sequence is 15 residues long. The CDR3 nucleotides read TGTGCCAGCAGATCAGGACAGCGAGGTCCAGATACGCAGTATTTT. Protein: CASRSGQRGPDTQYF.

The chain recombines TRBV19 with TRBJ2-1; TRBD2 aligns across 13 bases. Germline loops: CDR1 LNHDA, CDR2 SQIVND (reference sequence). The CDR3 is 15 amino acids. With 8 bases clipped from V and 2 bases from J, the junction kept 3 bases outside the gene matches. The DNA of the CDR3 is TGTGCCAGTCGGGGGACTAGCGGGACCTACAATGAGCAGTTCTTC. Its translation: CASRGTSGTYNEQFF.

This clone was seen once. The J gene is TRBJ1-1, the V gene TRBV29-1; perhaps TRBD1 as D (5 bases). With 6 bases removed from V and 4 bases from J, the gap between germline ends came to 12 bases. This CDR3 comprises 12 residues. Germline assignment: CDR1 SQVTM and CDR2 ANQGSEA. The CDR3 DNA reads TGCAGCGTCCTAGACAGTTCCACTGAAGCTTTCTTT. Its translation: CSVLDSSTEAFF. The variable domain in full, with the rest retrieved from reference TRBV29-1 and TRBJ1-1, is SAVISQKPSRDICQRGTSLTIQCQVDSQVTMMFWYRQQPGQSLTLIATANQGSEATYESGFVIDKFPISRPNLTFSTLTVSNMSPEDSSIYLCSVLDSSTEAFFGQGTRLTVV.

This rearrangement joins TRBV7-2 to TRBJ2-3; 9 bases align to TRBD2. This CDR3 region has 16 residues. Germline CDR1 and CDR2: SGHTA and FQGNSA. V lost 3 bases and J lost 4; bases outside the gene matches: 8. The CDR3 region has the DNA TGTGCCAGCAGCTTCCTAGCGGGAATTGGGGCAGATACGCAGTATTTT. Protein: CASSFLAGIGADTQYF. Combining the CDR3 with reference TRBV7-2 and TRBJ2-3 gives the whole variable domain GAGVSQSPSNKVTEKGKDVELRCDPISGHTALYWYRQSLGQGLEFLIYFQGNSAPDKSGLPSDRFSAERTGGSVSTLTIQRTQQEDSAVYLCASSFLAGIGADTQYFGPGTRLTVL.

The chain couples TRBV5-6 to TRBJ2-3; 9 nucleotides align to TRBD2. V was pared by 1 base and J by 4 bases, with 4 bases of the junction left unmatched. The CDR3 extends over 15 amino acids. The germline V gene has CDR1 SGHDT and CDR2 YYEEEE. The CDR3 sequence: CASSLPSGTADTQYF. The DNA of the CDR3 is TGTGCCAGCAGCTTGCCTAGCGGGACGGCAGATACGCAGTATTTT. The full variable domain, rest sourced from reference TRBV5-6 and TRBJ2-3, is DAGVTQSPTHLIKTRGQQVTLRCSPKSGHDTVSWYQQALGQGPQFIFQYYEEEERQRGNFPDRFSGHQFPNYSSELNVNALLLGDSALYLCASSLPSGTADTQYFGPGTRLTVL.

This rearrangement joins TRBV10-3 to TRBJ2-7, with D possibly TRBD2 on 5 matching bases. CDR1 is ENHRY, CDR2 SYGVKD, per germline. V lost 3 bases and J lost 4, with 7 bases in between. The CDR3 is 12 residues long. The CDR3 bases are TGTGCCATCAGTGATCCGGGGTACGAGCAGTACTTC. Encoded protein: CAISDPGYEQYF.